A selection of T cell receptor beta chains follows, all from one sample in a study of T cells after posttransplantation cyclophosphamide. Assay: immunoSEQ multiplex PCR; the TCRdb copy retains only in-frame clones and omits some. The specimen has tens of thousands of clones, none found just once. The source material was PBMCs. These receptors were obtained from a woman in her sixties or seventies in good health, CMV-negative, and a related stem cell transplant donor. The CDR3 runs from the conserved cysteine through the conserved F or W. Fields, in order: CDR3 protein, CDR3 DNA, D gene, J gene, clone size, V gene. The D gene is left open where the match is weak. Expanded clones are given a class, and other clones once, few, many or no size at all.

CDR3: CAIRASGTSGDPQYF
DNA: TGTGCCATCAGGGCTTCCGGGACTAGCGGGGATCCACAGTATTTT
D: TRBD2
J: TRBJ2-3
size: many
V: TRBV10-3

CDR3: CASSLGASEQFF
DNA: TGTGCCAGCAGCTTAGGCGCGAGTGAGCAGTTCTTC
D: NA
J: TRBJ2-1
size: NA
V: TRBV7-6

CDR3: CASSITSGSTDTQYF
DNA: TGTGCCAGTAGTATCACAAGCGGGAGTACAGATACGCAGTATTTT
D: TRBD2
J: TRBJ2-3
size: many
V: TRBV19

CDR3: CASSLHLSRGEKLFF
DNA: TGTGCCAGCAGTCTCCACCTCAGCCGAGGTGAAAAACTGTTTTTT
D: NA
J: TRBJ1-4
size: few
V: TRBV28

CDR3: CSVSGSANTGELFF
DNA: TGCAGCGTTTCCGGGAGCGCGAACACCGGGGAGCTGTTTTTT
D: NA
J: TRBJ2-2
size: few
V: TRBV29-1

CDR3: CASSPGENTDTQYF
DNA: TGTGCCAGCAGCCCAGGGGAGAACACAGATACGCAGTATTTT
D: NA
J: TRBJ2-3
size: NA
V: TRBV11-2

CDR3: CASRREGLAGELFF
DNA: TGTGCCAGCAGGAGGGAGGGGCTGGCCGGGGAGCTGTTTTTT
D: TRBD2
J: TRBJ2-2
size: NA
V: TRBV6-5

CDR3: CASSYKRTGKSYGYTF
DNA: TGTGCCAGCAGTTACAAGCGGACAGGGAAATCCTATGGCTACACCTTC
D: TRBD1
J: TRBJ1-2
size: many
V: TRBV6-5

CDR3: CASSIRLAGELFF
DNA: TGTGCCAGTAGTATAAGACTAGCTGGGGAGCTGTTTTTT
D: TRBD2
J: TRBJ2-2
size: many
V: TRBV19

CDR3: CASSNPPGTGPNQPQHF
DNA: TGTGCCAGTAGTAACCCCCCAGGGACAGGCCCCAATCAGCCCCAGCATTTT
D: TRBD1
J: TRBJ1-5
size: many
V: TRBV19

CDR3: CASRRDSYGYTF
DNA: TGTGCCAGCAGGCGGGACAGTTATGGCTACACCTTC
D: TRBD1
J: TRBJ1-2
size: many
V: TRBV6-5

CDR3: CASSPGGQGLGSYNSPLHF
DNA: TGTGCCAGCAGCCCTGGGGGACAGGGTCTAGGGTCCTATAATTCACCCCTCCACTTT
D: TRBD1
J: TRBJ1-6
size: many
V: TRBV7-2

CDR3: CASSSFFGNTIYF
DNA: TGTGCCAGCAGCTCCTTTTTTGGAAACACCATATATTTT
D: NA
J: TRBJ1-3
size: many
V: TRBV7-6

CDR3: CASSSDGQVFNQPQHF
DNA: TGTGCCAGCAGCTCCGATGGACAGGTTTTTAATCAGCCCCAGCATTTT
D: TRBD1
J: TRBJ1-5
size: many
V: TRBV7-8

CDR3: CASSPRVEQYF
DNA: TGTGCCAGCTCACCCCGCGTTGAGCAGTACTTC
D: NA
J: TRBJ2-7
size: many
V: TRBV18

CDR3: CASSGGTRQPQHF
DNA: TGTGCCAGCAGCGGGGGGACGCGGCAGCCCCAGCATTTT
D: NA
J: TRBJ1-5
size: many
V: TRBV5-4

CDR3: CAWSGPDSYGYTF
DNA: TGTGCCTGGAGTGGTCCGGACAGCTATGGCTACACCTTC
D: NA
J: TRBJ1-2
size: few
V: TRBV30

CDR3: CASSAQGGNQPQHF
DNA: TGTGCCAGCAGTGCACAGGGTGGCAATCAGCCCCAGCATTTT
D: NA
J: TRBJ1-5
size: few
V: TRBV6-5

CDR3: CASSLPTSYNEQFF
DNA: TGTGCCAGCAGCTTGCCCACTTCCTACAATGAGCAGTTCTTC
D: NA
J: TRBJ2-1
size: many
V: TRBV5-6

CDR3: CASSEGLTETQYF
DNA: TGTGCCAGCAGCGAGGGACTGACAGAGACCCAGTACTTC
D: NA
J: TRBJ2-5
size: many
V: TRBV5-4

CDR3: CASSLSPYNEQFF
DNA: TGCGCCAGCAGCTTGTCTCCGTACAATGAGCAGTTCTTC
D: NA
J: TRBJ2-1
size: many
V: TRBV5-1

CDR3: CATSRDFGTEGSGSYTF
DNA: TGTGCCACCAGCAGAGATTTTGGGACAGAGGGGTCGGGTAGCTACACCTTC
D: TRBD1
J: TRBJ1-2
size: many
V: TRBV15

CDR3: CASSRTGDGYTF
DNA: TGCGCCAGCAGCCGCACAGGGGATGGCTACACCTTC
D: TRBD1
J: TRBJ1-2
size: many
V: TRBV5-1

CDR3: CASSSGTGVTDTQYF
DNA: TGTGCCAGCAGCTCTGGGACAGGGGTCACAGATACGCAGTATTTT
D: TRBD1
J: TRBJ2-3
size: NA
V: TRBV13

CDR3: CASSPTQGRAYNEQFF
DNA: TGTGCCAGCAGTCCCACACAGGGAAGGGCCTACAATGAGCAGTTCTTC
D: NA
J: TRBJ2-1
size: few
V: TRBV28

CDR3: CSVGGSNQPQHF
DNA: TGCAGCGTTGGAGGGAGCAATCAGCCCCAGCATTTT
D: NA
J: TRBJ1-5
size: many
V: TRBV29-1

CDR3: CASRTSPQETQYF
DNA: TGTGCGAGCAGGACTAGCCCCCAAGAGACCCAGTACTTC
D: TRBD2
J: TRBJ2-5
size: many
V: TRBV10-3

CDR3: CASSFRGDLVFVGQFF
DNA: TGTGCCAGCAGTTTCAGAGGAGACTTGGTTTTTGTCGGGCAGTTCTTC
D: NA
J: TRBJ2-1
size: many
V: TRBV28

CDR3: CASSLVSGGAGKLFF
DNA: TGTGCCAGCAGCTTAGTTTCAGGGGGCGCCGGAAAACTGTTTTTT
D: TRBD1
J: TRBJ1-4
size: many
V: TRBV13

CDR3: CANSAAGTSPGETQYF
DNA: TGTGCCAACAGCGCTGCCGGGACTAGCCCCGGAGAGACCCAGTACTTC
D: TRBD2
J: TRBJ2-5
size: few
V: TRBV7-3

CDR3: CASSQEDTSYEQYF
DNA: TGCGCCAGCAGCCAAGAAGACACCTCCTACGAGCAGTACTTC
D: NA
J: TRBJ2-7
size: many
V: TRBV4-3

CDR3: CASSDSGAGGYTF
DNA: TGTGCCAGCAGTGACTCAGGGGCAGGTGGCTACACCTTC
D: NA
J: TRBJ1-2
size: many
V: TRBV25-1

CDR3: CATSREPNSDYGYTF
DNA: TGTGCCACCAGCAGAGAGCCGAATTCGGACTATGGCTACACCTTC
D: NA
J: TRBJ1-2
size: few
V: TRBV15

CDR3: CASSLVQGGTDTQYF
DNA: TGTGCCAGCAGCTTAGTACAGGGGGGCACAGATACGCAGTATTTT
D: TRBD1
J: TRBJ2-3
size: NA
V: TRBV7-8

CDR3: CASSLTGFVDTQYF
DNA: TGTGCCAGCAGTTTGACAGGCTTTGTTGATACGCAGTATTTT
D: NA
J: TRBJ2-3
size: few
V: TRBV27

CDR3: CSVEDSVLKEAFF
DNA: TGCAGCGTTGAGGACAGTGTCCTCAAAGAAGCTTTCTTT
D: NA
J: TRBJ1-1
size: many
V: TRBV29-1

CDR3: CASSVSSGKGTDTQYF
DNA: TGTGCCAGCAGCGTCTCTAGCGGGAAGGGCACAGATACGCAGTATTTT
D: TRBD2
J: TRBJ2-3
size: many
V: TRBV11-1

CDR3: CASSGIAGPWINEQFF
DNA: TGTGCCAGCAGTGGAATAGCGGGACCCTGGATCAATGAGCAGTTCTTC
D: TRBD2
J: TRBJ2-1
size: NA
V: TRBV2

CDR3: CASSQDPGTGANVLTF
DNA: TGCGCCAGCAGCCAAGACCCGGGGACTGGGGCCAACGTCCTGACTTTC
D: NA
J: TRBJ2-6
size: many
V: TRBV4-1

CDR3: CASSPLRGDHEQYF
DNA: TGTGCCAGCAGCCCCCTTCGGGGGGACCACGAGCAGTACTTC
D: TRBD2
J: TRBJ2-7
size: many
V: TRBV7-2

CDR3: CASSDGLGRGIGSNQPQHF
DNA: TGTGCCAGCAGTGACGGCTTGGGAAGGGGAATAGGGAGCAATCAGCCCCAGCATTTT
D: NA
J: TRBJ1-5
size: NA
V: TRBV5-8

CDR3: CASTTSRQGNQPQHF
DNA: TGTGCCAGCACCACGAGTAGGCAGGGCAATCAGCCCCAGCATTTT
D: NA
J: TRBJ1-5
size: many
V: TRBV6-6

CDR3: CASSYPGQGTDEAFF
DNA: TGTGCCAGCAGTTACCCGGGACAGGGAACGGATGAAGCTTTCTTT
D: TRBD1
J: TRBJ1-1
size: few
V: TRBV6-6

CDR3: CASSFRQGGYSPLHF
DNA: TGTGCCAGCAGTTTTCGACAGGGGGGTTATTCACCCCTCCACTTT
D: TRBD1
J: TRBJ1-6
size: NA
V: TRBV28

CDR3: CASSLEGALDTGELFF
DNA: TGTGCCAGCAGCTTAGAGGGGGCTCTCGACACCGGGGAGCTGTTTTTT
D: TRBD1
J: TRBJ2-2
size: NA
V: TRBV7-2

CDR3: CASSIFNTGELFF
DNA: TGTGCCAGCAGCATCTTTAACACCGGGGAGCTGTTTTTT
D: NA
J: TRBJ2-2
size: many
V: TRBV7-3

CDR3: CASSSAGTSDTNQETQYF
DNA: TGTGCCAGCAGCTCGGCCGGGACTAGCGATACTAACCAAGAGACCCAGTACTTC
D: TRBD2
J: TRBJ2-5
size: many
V: TRBV11-2

CDR3: CASSGQQTGVPTNYGYTF
DNA: TGTGCCAGCAGCGGGCAACAGACAGGGGTACCCACTAACTATGGCTACACCTTC
D: TRBD1
J: TRBJ1-2
size: many
V: TRBV9

CDR3: CASSPQSRASYEQYF
DNA: TGTGCCAGCAGCCCCCAGTCGAGGGCCTCCTACGAGCAGTACTTC
D: NA
J: TRBJ2-7
size: many
V: TRBV7-2

CDR3: CASSILAGGRGADTQYF
DNA: TGTGCCAGTAGTATACTAGCGGGAGGGCGGGGCGCAGATACGCAGTATTTT
D: TRBD2
J: TRBJ2-3
size: few
V: TRBV19

CDR3: CASSGGLGETQYF
DNA: TGTGCCAGCAGTGGGGGCCTGGGAGAGACCCAGTACTTC
D: NA
J: TRBJ2-5
size: many
V: TRBV27

CDR3: CASGRDSSDTQYF
DNA: TGTGCTAGTGGCCGGGACAGTTCAGATACGCAGTATTTT
D: TRBD1
J: TRBJ2-3
size: many
V: TRBV12-5

CDR3: CASSSPIPVSGETQYF
DNA: TGCGCCAGCAGCTCGCCGATACCAGTGTCGGGGGAGACCCAGTACTTC
D: NA
J: TRBJ2-5
size: many
V: TRBV5-1

CDR3: CASSHQGWNEAFF
DNA: TGTGCCAGCAGCCACCAGGGTTGGAATGAAGCTTTCTTT
D: NA
J: TRBJ1-1
size: many
V: TRBV6-5